Sequencing of this T cell receptor (beta chain) was carried out in a study of blood T cell repertoires in COVID-19. Looking at the study overall: Samples taken during acute and convalescent COVID-19 were collected in the United States, Italy and Spain. Sample material is recorded as cDNA or gDNA derived from T cells, B-cell-depleted T cells, or PBMCs.

As originally analysed: Amplification from reference gene primers served as the basis for estimated nucleated cell counts. The table came from immunoSEQ multiplex PCR; TCRdb's copy has only in-frame clones and leaves some out. V, J and clone size are taken as reported in that table, and D and trimming were inferred from the DNA itself. The profile shows 70,000 to 95,000 clones, nearly 90% of them singletons. This CDR3 contains 13 residues. Germline V lookup: CDR1 SQVTM, CDR2 ANQGSEA. This TCR derives from a woman aged 80 or over with active COVID-19. This chain uses TRBV29-1 with TRBJ2-1; 13 bases line up with TRBD2. Sequencing was performed on peripheral blood. The CDR3 region has the DNA TGCTCTACCGGGACTAGCGGGGTCCATGAGCAGTTCTTC. The encoded protein is CSTGTSGVHEQFF.